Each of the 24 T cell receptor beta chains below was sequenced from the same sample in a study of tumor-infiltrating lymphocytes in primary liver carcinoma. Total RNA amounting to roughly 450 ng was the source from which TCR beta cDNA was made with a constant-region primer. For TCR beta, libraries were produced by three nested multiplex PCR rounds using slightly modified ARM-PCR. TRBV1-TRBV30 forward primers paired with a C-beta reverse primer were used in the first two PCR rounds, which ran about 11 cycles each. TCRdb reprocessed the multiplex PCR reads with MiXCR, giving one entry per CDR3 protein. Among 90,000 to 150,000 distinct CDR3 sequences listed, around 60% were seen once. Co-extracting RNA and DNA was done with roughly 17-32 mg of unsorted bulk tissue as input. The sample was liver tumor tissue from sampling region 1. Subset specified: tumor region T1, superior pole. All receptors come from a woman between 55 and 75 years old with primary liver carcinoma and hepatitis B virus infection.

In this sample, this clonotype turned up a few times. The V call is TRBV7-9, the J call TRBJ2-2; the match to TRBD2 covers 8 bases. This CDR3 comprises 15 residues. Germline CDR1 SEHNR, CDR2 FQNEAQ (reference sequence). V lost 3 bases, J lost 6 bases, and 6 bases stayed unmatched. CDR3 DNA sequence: TGTGCCAGCAGCTTTACAGCGGGAGCCCCCGGGGAGCTGTTTTTT. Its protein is CASSFTAGAPGELFF.

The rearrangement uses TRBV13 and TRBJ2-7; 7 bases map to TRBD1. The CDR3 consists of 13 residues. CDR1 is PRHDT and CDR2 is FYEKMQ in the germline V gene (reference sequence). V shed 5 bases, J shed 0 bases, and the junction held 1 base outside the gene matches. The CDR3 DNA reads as TGTGCCAGCAGCAGACAGGGCTCCTACGAGCAGTACGTC. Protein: CASSRQGSYEQYV.

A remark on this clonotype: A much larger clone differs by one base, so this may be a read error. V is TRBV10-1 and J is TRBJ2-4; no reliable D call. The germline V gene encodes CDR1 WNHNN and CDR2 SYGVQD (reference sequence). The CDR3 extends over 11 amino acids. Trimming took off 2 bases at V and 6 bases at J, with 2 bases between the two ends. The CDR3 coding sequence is TGCGCCAGCAGTGAGGCAAACATTCAGTACTTC. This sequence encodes CASSEANIQYF.

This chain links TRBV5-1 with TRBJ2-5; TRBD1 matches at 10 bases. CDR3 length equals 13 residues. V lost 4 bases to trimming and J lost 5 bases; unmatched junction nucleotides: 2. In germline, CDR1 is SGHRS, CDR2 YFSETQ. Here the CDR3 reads CASSTGQGETQYF. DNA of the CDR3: TGCGCCAGCAGCACGGGACAGGGGGAGACCCAGTACTTC.

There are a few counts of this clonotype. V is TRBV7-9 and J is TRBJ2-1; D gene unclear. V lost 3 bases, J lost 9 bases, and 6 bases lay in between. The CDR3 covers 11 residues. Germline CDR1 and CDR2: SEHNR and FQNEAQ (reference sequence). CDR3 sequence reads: CASSFDSEQFF. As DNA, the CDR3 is TGTGCCAGCAGCTTCGATAGTGAGCAGTTCTTC.

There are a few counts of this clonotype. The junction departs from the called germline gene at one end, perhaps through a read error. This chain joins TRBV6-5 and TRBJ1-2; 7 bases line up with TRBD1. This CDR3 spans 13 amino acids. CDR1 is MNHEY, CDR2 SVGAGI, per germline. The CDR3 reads CASSHSQGRGYTF. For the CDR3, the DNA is TGTGCCAGCAGTCACTCACAGGGGCGGGGCTACACCTTC.

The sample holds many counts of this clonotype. The CDR3 DNA is TGTGCCAGCAGCTTGAGGCAGGAGGAATTCGGAAACACCATATATTTT. Translating it yields CASSLRQEEFGNTIYF. The V and J genes are TRBV5-6 and TRBJ1-3, with D unresolved. Germline V gives CDR1 SGHDT, CDR2 YYEEEE. The CDR3 consists of 16 residues. Trimming shortened V by 1 base and J by 4 bases, and 15 bases separated the two germline ends.

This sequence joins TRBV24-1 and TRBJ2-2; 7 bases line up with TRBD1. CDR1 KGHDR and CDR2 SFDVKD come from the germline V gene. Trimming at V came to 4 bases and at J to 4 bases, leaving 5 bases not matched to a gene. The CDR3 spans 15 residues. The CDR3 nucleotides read TGTGCCACCAGTGAGGGGACAGTGACCACCGGGGAGCTGTTTTTT. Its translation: CATSEGTVTTGELFF.

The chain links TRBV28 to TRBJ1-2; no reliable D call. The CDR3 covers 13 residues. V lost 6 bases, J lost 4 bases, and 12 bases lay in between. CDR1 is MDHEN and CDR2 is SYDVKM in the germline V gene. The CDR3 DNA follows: TGTGCCAGCAGCCTAATCGGCGTCTATGGCTACACCTTC. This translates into CASSLIGVYGYTF.

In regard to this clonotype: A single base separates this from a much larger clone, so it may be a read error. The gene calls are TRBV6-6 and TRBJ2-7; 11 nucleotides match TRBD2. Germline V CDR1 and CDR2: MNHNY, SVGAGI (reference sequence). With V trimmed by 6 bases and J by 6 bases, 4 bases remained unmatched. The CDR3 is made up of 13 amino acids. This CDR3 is CASRTSGNFEQYF. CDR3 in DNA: TGTGCCAGCAGGACTAGCGGGAATTTCGAGCAGTACTTC.

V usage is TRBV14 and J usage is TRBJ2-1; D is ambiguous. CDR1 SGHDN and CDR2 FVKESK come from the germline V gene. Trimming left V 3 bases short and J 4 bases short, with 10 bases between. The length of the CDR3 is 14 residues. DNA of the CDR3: TGTGCCAGCAGCCATCTAGACACTTACAATGAGCAGTTCTTC. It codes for CASSHLDTYNEQFF.

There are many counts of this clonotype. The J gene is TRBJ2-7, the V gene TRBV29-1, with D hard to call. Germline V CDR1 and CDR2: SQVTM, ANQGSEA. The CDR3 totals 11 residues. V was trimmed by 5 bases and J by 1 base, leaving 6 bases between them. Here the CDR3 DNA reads TGCAGCGTTTCCTCTTCCTACGAGCAGTACTTC. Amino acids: CSVSSSYEQYF.

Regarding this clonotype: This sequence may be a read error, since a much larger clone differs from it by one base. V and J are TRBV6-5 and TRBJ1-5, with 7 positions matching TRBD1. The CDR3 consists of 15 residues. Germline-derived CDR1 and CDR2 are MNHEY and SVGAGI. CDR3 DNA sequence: TGTGCCAGCAGCAGGGGGTTTAATAGCAATCAGTCCCAGCATTTT. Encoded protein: CASSRGFNSNQSQHF.

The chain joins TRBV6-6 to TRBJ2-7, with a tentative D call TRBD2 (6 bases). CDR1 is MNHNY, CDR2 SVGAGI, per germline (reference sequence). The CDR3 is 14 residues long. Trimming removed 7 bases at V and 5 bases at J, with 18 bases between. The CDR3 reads CASTSGRRADEQYF. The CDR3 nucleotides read TGTGCCAGCACTTCGGGCAGGAGGGCCGACGAGCAGTACTTC.

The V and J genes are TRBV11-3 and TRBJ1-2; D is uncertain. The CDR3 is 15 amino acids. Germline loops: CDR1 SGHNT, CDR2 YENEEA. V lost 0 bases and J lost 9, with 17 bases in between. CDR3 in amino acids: CASSLDHDIGCCYTF. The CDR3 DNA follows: TGTGCCAGCAGCTTAGATCACGACATCGGCTGTTGCTACACCTTC.

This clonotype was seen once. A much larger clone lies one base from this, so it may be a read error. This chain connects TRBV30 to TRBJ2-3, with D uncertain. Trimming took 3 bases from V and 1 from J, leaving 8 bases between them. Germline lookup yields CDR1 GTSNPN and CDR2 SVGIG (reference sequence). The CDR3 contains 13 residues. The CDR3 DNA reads TGTGCCTGGAGCACGGATCGCACAGATACGCAGTATTTT. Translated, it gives CAWSTDRTDTQYF. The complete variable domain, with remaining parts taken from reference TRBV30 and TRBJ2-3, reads SQTIHQWPATLVQPVGSPLSLECTVEGTSNPNLYWYRQAAGRGLQLLFYSVGIGQISSEVPQNLSASRPQDRQFILSSKKLLLSDSGFYLCAWSTDRTDTQYFGPGTRLTVL.

In DNA form, the CDR3 reads TGTGCCAGCAGCTTAGTCGGGGAACACCGGAACACCGGAGCTTTCTTT. This codes for CASSLVGEHRNTGAFF. The chain has TRBV11-3 and TRBJ1-1; no definite D call. The CDR3 totals 16 residues. CDR1 is SGHNT, CDR2 YENEEA, per germline. Trimming removed 1 base at V and 10 bases at J, with 22 bases between.

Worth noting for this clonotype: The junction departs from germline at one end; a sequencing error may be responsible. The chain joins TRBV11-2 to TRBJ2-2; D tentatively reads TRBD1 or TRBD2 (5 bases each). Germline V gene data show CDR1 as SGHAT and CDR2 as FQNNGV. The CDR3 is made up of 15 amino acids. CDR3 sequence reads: CASTHRSNGTGELSF. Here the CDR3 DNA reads TGTGCCAGCACGCACAGGTCTAACGGAACCGGGGAGCTGTCTTTT.

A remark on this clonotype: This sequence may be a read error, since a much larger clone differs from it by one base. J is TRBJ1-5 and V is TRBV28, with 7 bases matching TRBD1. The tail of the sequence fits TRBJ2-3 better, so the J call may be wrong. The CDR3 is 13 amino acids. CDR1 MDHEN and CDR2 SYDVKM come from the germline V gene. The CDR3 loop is CASSLDRNQPQYF. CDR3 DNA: TGTGCCAGCAGTTTGGACAGGAATCAGCCCCAGTATTTT.

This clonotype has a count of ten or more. The CDR3 bases are TGTGCCAGCAGCCTGATGGCAGGGACGAACACTGAAGCTTTCTTT. It codes for CASSLMAGTNTEAFF. This chain joins TRBV7-8 and TRBJ1-1; D perhaps matches TRBD1 (5 bases). This CDR3 is built from 15 residues. V lost 5 bases, J lost 1 base, and 14 bases lay in between. Per the germline V gene, CDR1 is SGHVS and CDR2 is FQNEAQ.

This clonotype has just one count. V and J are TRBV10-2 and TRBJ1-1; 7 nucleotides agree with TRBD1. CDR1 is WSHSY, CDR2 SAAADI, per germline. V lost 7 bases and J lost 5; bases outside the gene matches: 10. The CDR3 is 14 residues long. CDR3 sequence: CASNQDRESTEAFF. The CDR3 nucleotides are TGCGCCAGCAACCAAGACAGGGAGAGTACTGAAGCTTTCTTT.

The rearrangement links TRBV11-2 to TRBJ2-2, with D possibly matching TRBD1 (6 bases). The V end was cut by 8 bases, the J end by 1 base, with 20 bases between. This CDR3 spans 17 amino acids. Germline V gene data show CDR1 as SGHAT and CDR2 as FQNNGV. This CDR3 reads CASDLRVTGLNTGELFF. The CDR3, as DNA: TGTGCCAGCGACTTACGGGTGACAGGTTTGAACACCGGGGAGCTGTTTTTT. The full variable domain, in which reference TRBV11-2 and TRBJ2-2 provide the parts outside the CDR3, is EAGVAQSPRYKIIEKRQSVAFWCNPISGHATLYWYQQILGQGPKLLIQFQNNGVVDDSQLPKDRFSAERLKGVDSTLKIQPAKLEDSAVYLCASDLRVTGLNTGELFFGEGSRLTVL.

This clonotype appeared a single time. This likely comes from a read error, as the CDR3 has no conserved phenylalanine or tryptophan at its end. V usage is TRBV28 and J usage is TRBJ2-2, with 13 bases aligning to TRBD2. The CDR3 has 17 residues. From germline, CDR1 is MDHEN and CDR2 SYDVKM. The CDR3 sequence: CASGGTSGIRIAGELFL. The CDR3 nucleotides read TGTGCTAGCGGCGGGACTAGCGGGATTAGAATTGCCGGGGAGCTGTTTTTA.

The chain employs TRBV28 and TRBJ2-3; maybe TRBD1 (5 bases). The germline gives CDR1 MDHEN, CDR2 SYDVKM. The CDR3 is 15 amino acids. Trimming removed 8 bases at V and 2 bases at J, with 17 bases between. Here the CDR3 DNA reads TGTGCCAGCGGGGCAGGTCCTCAACCCACAGATACGCAGTATTTT. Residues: CASGAGPQPTDTQYF.